The 18 T cell receptor beta chains given below trace back to one sample, sequenced in a study of T cell repertoires in cytomegalovirus infection. TCRdb reprocessed the reads via MiXCR and lists one record per CDR3 protein. The sample lists just over 150,000 distinct CDR3 sequences, 23% seen once, with about 10% in the top ten. Sequencing was carried out using PBMCs. These receptors were taken from a human donor in good health (CMV status not recorded). Some clones in this sample may be carry-over from other donors' samples.

This clonotype was seen repeatedly, ten times or more. The CDR3 protein is CASGRAADNSPLHF. The CDR3, as DNA: TGTGCCAGCGGCAGGGCAGCCGATAATTCACCCCTCCACTTT. The genes are TRBV7-6 and TRBJ1-6, with TRBD1 as a possible D gene (5 bases). V lost 8 bases and J 5 bases, leaving 13 bases between the germline ends. Per the germline V gene, CDR1 is SGHVS and CDR2 is FNYEAQ. The CDR3 contains 14 residues.

This clonotype was detected ten times or more. The chain carries TRBV7-2 and TRBJ1-3, with a possible D match to TRBD1 (5 bases). The germline CDR1 and CDR2 sequences are SGHTA and FQGNSA. This CDR3 is 15 amino acids long. V lost 1 base and J 2 bases, leaving 9 bases between the germline ends. CDR3 residues: CASSLEGITGNTIYF. CDR3 DNA sequence: TGTGCCAGCAGCTTAGAGGGGATTACTGGAAACACCATATATTTT.

V usage is TRBV7-2 and J usage is TRBJ2-1, with TRBD1 matching 7 bases. J gave up 5 bases and V 4 bases, and 5 bases lay outside the gene matches. Germline V lookup: CDR1 SGHTA, CDR2 FQGNSA. There are 14 residues in the CDR3. CDR3 loop: CASSWTGQNNEQFF. CDR3 nucleotides: TGTGCCAGCAGCTGGACGGGACAGAACAATGAGCAGTTCTTC.

This clonotype was recorded a few times. The chain recombines TRBV7-8 with TRBJ1-3; 10 nucleotides line up with TRBD1. The CDR3 totals 16 residues. Germline CDR1 reads SGHVS; CDR2 reads FQNEAQ. The ends lost 2 bases at V and 4 bases at J; junction bases unmatched: 5. In DNA form, the CDR3 reads TGTGCCAGCAGCTTAACCCCGGGACAGGGGGGAAACACCATATATTTT. This gives the protein CASSLTPGQGGNTIYF.

The chain links TRBV11-2 to TRBJ2-7; the match to TRBD1 covers 11 bases. This CDR3 region has 16 residues. Germline V gives CDR1 SGHAT, CDR2 FQNNGV. J lost 0 bases, V lost 5 bases, and 6 bases had no gene match. The CDR3, as DNA: TGTGCCAGCAGCAGAATTGGGACAGGGGGCTCCTACGAGCAGTACTTC. The encoded protein is CASSRIGTGGSYEQYF.

This clonotype has a handful of counts. V and J are TRBV12-3 or TRBV12-4 and TRBJ2-7; TRBD2 is a possible D gene (5 bases). The length of the CDR3 is 14 residues. V lost 6 bases and J lost 2, with 14 bases in between. The CDR3 DNA follows: TGTGCCAGCAGCCCAAACGGGATTACCTACGAGCAGTACTTC. Its protein is CASSPNGITYEQYF.

This clonotype has a count of ten or more. This chain links TRBV28 with TRBJ2-1; 14 nucleotides match TRBD2. The CDR3 is 16 residues long. The V and J ends lost 2 bases and 7 bases, in that order; junction bases with no gene match: 4. Germline CDR1 and CDR2: MDHEN and SYDVKM. CDR3 bases: TGTGCCAGCAGTTTAATGGGACTAGCGGGGGAAAATGAGCAGTTCTTC. The encoded protein is CASSLMGLAGENEQFF.

This clonotype was counted ten times or more. The rearrangement joins TRBV7-3 to TRBJ2-7; no clear D gene. This CDR3 has 13 amino acids. V was trimmed by 5 bases and J by 7 bases, leaving 15 bases between them. Germline V CDR1 and CDR2: SGHTA, FQGTGA. The CDR3: CASSEYVGSEQYF. The CDR3 DNA reads as TGTGCCAGCAGCGAATACGTAGGCTCTGAGCAGTACTTC.

This chain joins TRBV20-1 and TRBJ2-3, with 7 nucleotides matching TRBD1. Germline values: CDR1 DFQATT, CDR2 SNEGSKA (reference sequence). The CDR3 spans 14 residues. The ends lost 5 bases at V and 2 bases at J; junction bases unmatched: 7. As DNA, the CDR3 is TGCAGTGCTCGGGGACAGAGAAACACAGATACGCAGTATTTT. Translating it yields CSARGQRNTDTQYF.

This clonotype was observed at least ten times. The rearrangement links TRBV7-2 to TRBJ1-6, with D possibly matching TRBD1 (5 bases). Germline values: CDR1 SGHTA, CDR2 FQGNSA. The CDR3 runs 15 residues. The ends were cut back, 1 base at V and 6 bases at J, with 10 bases in the middle. Written as DNA, the CDR3 is TGTGCCAGCAGCTTAGTTCCAGGGAGTAATTCACCCCTCCACTTT. It translates to CASSLVPGSNSPLHF.

A word on this clonotype: A much larger clone lies one base from this, so it may be a read error. V is TRBV7-2 and J is TRBJ1-5; D may be TRBD1 (5 bases). The length of the CDR3 is 15 residues. Germline V lookup: CDR1 SGHTA, CDR2 FQGNSA. Here the CDR3 reads CASRLVDSPNQPQHF. DNA for the CDR3: TGTGCCAGCAGATTAGTCGACAGTCCTAATCAGCCCCAGCATTTT.

Many counts were recorded for this clonotype. The CDR3 loop reads CASQPAPRRQMNTEAFF. As DNA, the CDR3 is TGTGCCAGCCAGCCAGCCCCGAGGAGACAGATGAACACTGAAGCTTTCTTT. The chain couples TRBV28 to TRBJ1-1, with a tentative D call TRBD1 (5 bases). The CDR3 runs to 17 residues. Germline V lookup: CDR1 MDHEN, CDR2 SYDVKM. V gave up 8 bases and J gave up 0 bases, with 22 bases separating them.

The rearrangement links TRBV28 to TRBJ2-2; D is possibly TRBD2 (5 bases). Trimming took off 4 bases at V and 4 bases at J, with 19 bases between the two ends. The CDR3 is made up of 17 amino acids. From germline, CDR1 is MDHEN and CDR2 SYDVKM. The CDR3 protein is CASSSGTFEGGTGELFF. CDR3 in DNA: TGTGCCAGCAGTTCAGGAACGTTCGAGGGTGGCACCGGGGAGCTGTTTTTT.

This clonotype was seen repeatedly, ten times or more. J is TRBJ2-1 and V is TRBV6-1; no clear D gene. V was trimmed by 6 bases and J by 0 bases, leaving 9 bases between them. This CDR3 is built from 14 residues. Per the germline V gene, CDR1 is MNHNS and CDR2 is SASEGT. The CDR3 spells CASSSFSSYNEQFF. As DNA, the CDR3 is TGTGCCAGCAGCTCGTTCAGCTCCTACAATGAGCAGTTCTTC.

This chain links TRBV5-6 with TRBJ2-5; 14 bases match TRBD2. Germline V gene lookup returns CDR1 SGHDT and CDR2 YYEEEE. The CDR3 length is 17 residues. V lost 0 bases, J lost 4 bases, and 5 bases stayed unmatched. The CDR3 loop is CASSLVGTSGSRETQYF. Here the CDR3 DNA reads TGTGCCAGCAGCTTGGTAGGGACTAGCGGGAGCCGAGAGACCCAGTACTTC.

This clonotype has at least ten counts. The V gene is TRBV20-1, the J gene TRBJ2-1; D possibly corresponds to TRBD2 (5 bases). The CDR3 loop spans 10 amino acids. The germline CDR1 and CDR2 sequences are DFQATT and SNEGSKA (reference sequence). V lost 5 bases and J 14 bases, leaving 13 bases between the germline ends. This CDR3 reads CSAGMGAEFF. Written as DNA, the CDR3 is TGCAGTGCTGGTATGGGAGCAGAGTTCTTC.

V usage is TRBV5-5 and J usage is TRBJ1-1; 10 bases line up with TRBD1. V trimming: 3 bases; J trimming: 6 bases; junction bases outside the gene matches: 5. The CDR3 is made up of 14 amino acids. CDR1 is SGHKS, CDR2 YYEKEE, per germline (reference sequence). The CDR3 region is CASSSGTGASEAFF. The DNA for the CDR3 is TGTGCCAGCAGCTCCGGGACAGGGGCGTCTGAAGCTTTCTTT.

The chain couples TRBV14 to TRBJ2-5; D is possibly TRBD1 (5 bases). V was pared by 1 base and J by 4 bases, with 13 bases between. From germline, CDR1 is SGHDN and CDR2 FVKESK. The CDR3 runs to 15 residues. The CDR3 coding sequence is TGTGCCAGCAGCCAAGGTCAGCAGGGCCCAGAGACCCAGTACTTC. Translated: CASSQGQQGPETQYF.